The entry below describes one TCR beta chain. No antigen is known for it. Each subset's genomic DNA was shared equally among a number of immunoSEQ plates. The unsorted PBMC replicate PCRs were performed with roughly 300 ng DNA, tens of thousands of T cell genomes. The method was immunoSEQ multiplex PCR; TCRdb's version includes in-frame clones alone and lacks a portion of them. The sample holds roughly 450,000 clones, 79% seen once. Every donor, a Caucasian adult, lived in Nashville, Tennessee. This record comes from a study of shared clonotypes between healthy human individuals. Findings and limits, study-wide: The genetic and exposure-history diversity represented was limited by few donors.

This TCR was recovered from a woman aged 35 to 49 in good health. Some clones in this sample may be carry-over from other donors' samples. Sequenced material: PBMCs.

Here the CDR3 reads CSVESSGRRSSYNEQFF. CDR3 in DNA: TGCAGCGTTGAGTCTAGCGGGAGAAGAAGCTCCTACAATGAGCAGTTCTTC. This chain joins TRBV29-1 and TRBJ2-1, with TRBD2 matching over 10 bases. The CDR3 extends over 17 amino acids. The trim removed 3 bases at V and 0 bases at J, leaving 8 bases unmatched. Germline CDR1 and CDR2: SQVTM and ANQGSEA.